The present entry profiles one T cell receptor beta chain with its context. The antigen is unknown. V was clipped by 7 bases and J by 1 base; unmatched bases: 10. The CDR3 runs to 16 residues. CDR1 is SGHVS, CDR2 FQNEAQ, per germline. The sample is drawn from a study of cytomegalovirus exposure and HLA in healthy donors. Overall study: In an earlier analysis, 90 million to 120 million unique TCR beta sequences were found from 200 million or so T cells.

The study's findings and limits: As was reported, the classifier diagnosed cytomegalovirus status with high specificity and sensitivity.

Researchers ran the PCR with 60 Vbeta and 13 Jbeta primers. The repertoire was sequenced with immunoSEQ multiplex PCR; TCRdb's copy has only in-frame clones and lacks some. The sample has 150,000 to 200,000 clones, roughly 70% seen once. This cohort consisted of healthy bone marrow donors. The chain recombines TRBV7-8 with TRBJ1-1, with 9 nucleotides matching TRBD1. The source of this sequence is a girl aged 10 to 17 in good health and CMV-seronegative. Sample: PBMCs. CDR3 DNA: TGTGCCAGCAACGAAATCCCGGGACAGGGGAACACTGAAGCTTTCTTT. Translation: CASNEIPGQGNTEAFF. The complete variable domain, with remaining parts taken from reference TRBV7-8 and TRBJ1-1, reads GAGVSQSPRYKVAKRGQDVALRCDPISGHVSLFWYQQALGQGPEFLTYFQNEAQLDKSGLPSDRFFAERPEGSVSTLKIQRTQQEDSAVYLCASNEIPGQGNTEAFFGQGTRLTVV.